In its sample, the clone carrying this T cell receptor (beta chain) was seen many times. What it recognizes is unknown. The sample belongs to a study of blood T cells in healthy people across ages. V lost 4 bases and J lost 2; bases outside the gene matches: 12. CDR1 and CDR2 from the germline V gene are SGHRS and YFSETQ. The CDR3 length is 17 residues. General study points: No one knew whether donors had CMV, which possibly confounded expanded clonotype changes. Versus aged donors, long-lived donors had higher diversity and more naive CD4+ cells. The unsorted PBMCs prevented any conclusive comparison of naive versus antigen-experienced cells.

Using a J-beta primer mix together with a sample-barcoded 5' primer, a second PCR was run for roughly 7 to 11 cycles. Using its own MiXCR run on the 5' RACE reads, TCRdb lists one record per CDR3 protein. Here the sample spans 900,000 to 950,000 distinct CDR3 sequences, 25% to 30% being singletons. The data also belong to a second study, concerning T cells of mothers and their children. Per that paper: Related and unrelated pairs show TCR recombination output that thymic selection shapes similarly.

Source material: blood. This clonotype was obtained from a woman between 35 and 50 years old in good health. The V and J genes are TRBV5-1 and TRBJ1-2, with TRBD1 matching 9 bases. The CDR3 reads CASSPRPGTGPNYGYTF. For the CDR3, the DNA is TGCGCCAGCAGCCCACGTCCCGGGACAGGGCCAAACTATGGCTACACCTTC. The full variable domain, completed using reference TRBV5-1 and TRBJ1-2, is KAGVTQTPRYLIKTRGQQVTLSCSPISGHRSVSWYQQTPGQGLQFLFEYFSETQRNKGNFPGRFSGRQFSNSRSEMNVSTLELGDSALYLCASSPRPGTGPNYGYTFGSGTRLTVV.